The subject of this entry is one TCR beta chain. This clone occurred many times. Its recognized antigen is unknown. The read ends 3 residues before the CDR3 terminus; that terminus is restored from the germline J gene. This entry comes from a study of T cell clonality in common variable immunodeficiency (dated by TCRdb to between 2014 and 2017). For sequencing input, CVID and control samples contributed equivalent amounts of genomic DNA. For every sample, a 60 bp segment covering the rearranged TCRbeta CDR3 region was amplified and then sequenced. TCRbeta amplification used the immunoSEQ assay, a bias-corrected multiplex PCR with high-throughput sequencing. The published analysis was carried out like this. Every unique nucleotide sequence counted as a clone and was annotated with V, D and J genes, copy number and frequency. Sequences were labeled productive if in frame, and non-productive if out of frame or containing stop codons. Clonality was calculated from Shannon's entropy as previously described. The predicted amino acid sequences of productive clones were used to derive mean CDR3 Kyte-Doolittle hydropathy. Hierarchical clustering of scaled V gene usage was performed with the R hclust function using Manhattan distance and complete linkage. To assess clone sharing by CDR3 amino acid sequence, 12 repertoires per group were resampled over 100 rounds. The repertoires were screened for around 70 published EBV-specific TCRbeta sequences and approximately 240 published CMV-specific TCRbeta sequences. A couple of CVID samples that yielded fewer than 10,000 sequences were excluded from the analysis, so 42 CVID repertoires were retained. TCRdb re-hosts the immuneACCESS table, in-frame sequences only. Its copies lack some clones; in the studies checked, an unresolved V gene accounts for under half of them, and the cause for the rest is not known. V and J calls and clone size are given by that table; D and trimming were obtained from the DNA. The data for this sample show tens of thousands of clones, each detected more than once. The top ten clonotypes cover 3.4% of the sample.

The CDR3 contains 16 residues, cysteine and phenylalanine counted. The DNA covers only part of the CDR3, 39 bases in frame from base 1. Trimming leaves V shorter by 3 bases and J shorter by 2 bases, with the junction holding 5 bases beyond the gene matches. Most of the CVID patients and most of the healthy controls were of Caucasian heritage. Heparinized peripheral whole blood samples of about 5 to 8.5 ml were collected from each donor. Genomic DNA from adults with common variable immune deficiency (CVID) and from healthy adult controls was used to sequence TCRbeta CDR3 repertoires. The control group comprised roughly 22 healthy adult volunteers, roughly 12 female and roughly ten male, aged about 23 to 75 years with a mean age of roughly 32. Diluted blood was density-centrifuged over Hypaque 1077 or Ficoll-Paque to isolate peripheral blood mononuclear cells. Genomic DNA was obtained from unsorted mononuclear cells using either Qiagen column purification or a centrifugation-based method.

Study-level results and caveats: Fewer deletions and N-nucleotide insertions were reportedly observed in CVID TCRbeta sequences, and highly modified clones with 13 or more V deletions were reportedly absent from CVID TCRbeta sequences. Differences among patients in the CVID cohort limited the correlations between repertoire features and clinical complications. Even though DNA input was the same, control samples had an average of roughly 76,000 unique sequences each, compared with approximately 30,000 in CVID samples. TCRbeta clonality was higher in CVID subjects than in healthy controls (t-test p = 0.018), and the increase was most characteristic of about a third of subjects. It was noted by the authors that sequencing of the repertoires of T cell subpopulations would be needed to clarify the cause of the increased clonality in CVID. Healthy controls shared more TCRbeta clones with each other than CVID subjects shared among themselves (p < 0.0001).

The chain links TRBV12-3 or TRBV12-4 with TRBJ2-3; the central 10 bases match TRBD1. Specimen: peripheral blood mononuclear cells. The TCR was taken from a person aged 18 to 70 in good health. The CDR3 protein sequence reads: CASSFMGTGATDTQYF. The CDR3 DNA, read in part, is TGTGCCAGCAGTTTCATGGGGACAGGGGCCACAGATACG.